Described below is a single TCR beta chain sequence and its context. Generated by immunoSEQ multiplex PCR, the TCRdb table keeps only in-frame clones and is missing some. The table includes about 200,000 clones, about 80% detected once. Participants were aged about 18 to 100 years from about two dozen US areas. This entry is derived from a study of blood T cell repertoires in COVID-19. Across the whole study: Some COVID-19 samples were acute and others convalescent; all came from the United States, Italy and Spain. T cells, B-cell-depleted T cells, or PBMCs supplied cDNA or gDNA.

CDR1 SGHRS and CDR2 YFSETQ come from the germline V gene. This CDR3 has 14 residues. V lost 5 bases to trimming and J lost 8 bases, with 19 bases between them. The chain has TRBV5-1 and TRBJ1-2, with no clear D. Sequenced: PBMCs or T cells enriched from blood (not recorded which). This TCR was recovered from a man in his forties who had recovered from COVID-19. CDR3 DNA: TGCGCCAGCAGAGTAGAGGGCGGCTTGGGAGGCTACACCTTC. This encodes CASRVEGGLGGYTF.